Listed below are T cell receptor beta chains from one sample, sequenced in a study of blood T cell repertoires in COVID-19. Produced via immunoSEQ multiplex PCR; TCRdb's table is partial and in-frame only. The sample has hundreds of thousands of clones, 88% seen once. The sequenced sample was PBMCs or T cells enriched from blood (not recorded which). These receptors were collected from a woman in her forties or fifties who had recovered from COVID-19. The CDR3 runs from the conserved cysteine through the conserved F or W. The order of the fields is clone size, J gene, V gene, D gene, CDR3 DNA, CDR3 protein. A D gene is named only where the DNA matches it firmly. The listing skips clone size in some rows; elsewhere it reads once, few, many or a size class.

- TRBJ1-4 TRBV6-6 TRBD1 TGTGCCAGCAGGCCCAGGGGGCTAACTAATGAAAAACTGTTTTTT CASRPRGLTNEKLFF
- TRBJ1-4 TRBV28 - TGTGCCATCGAGGGAACTAATGAAAAACTGTTTTTT CAIEGTNEKLFF
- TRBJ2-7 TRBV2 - TGTGCCAGCAAAGGAGGGACCTACGAGCAGTACTTC CASKGGTYEQYF
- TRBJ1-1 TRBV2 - TGTGCCAGCAGTGACAGTCGAGAAGCTTTCTTT CASSDSREAFF
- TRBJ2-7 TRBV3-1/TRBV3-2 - TGTGCCAGCAGCCAAGTTCTAGCCCACGAGCAGTACTTC CASSQVLAHEQYF
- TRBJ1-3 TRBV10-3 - TGTGCCACACATCAGGGAAACACCATATATTTT CATHQGNTIYF
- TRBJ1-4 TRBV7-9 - TGTGCCAGCAGCTTACCGAGGGTTGGTGAAAAACTGTTTTTT CASSLPRVGEKLFF
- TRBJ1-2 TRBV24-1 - TGTGCCACCAGTGATTTCTCACAGAACTATGGCTACACCTTC CATSDFSQNYGYTF
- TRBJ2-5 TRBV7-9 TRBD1 TGTGCCAGCAGGGCCCCTGTGACAGGGGGCGCCGGGGAGACCCAGTACTTC CASRAPVTGGAGETQYF
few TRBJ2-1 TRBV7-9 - TGTGCCAGCAGCTTATCTTTCGTGGGAGGTGGGAATGAGCAGTTCTTC CASSLSFVGGGNEQFF
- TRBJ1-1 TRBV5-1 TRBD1 TGCGCCAGCAGTCTACAGGGGGTCACTGAAGCTTTCTTT CASSLQGVTEAFF